The following is a T cell receptor beta chain sequence with its context. Antigen unknown. The germline V gene has CDR1 MRHNA and CDR2 SNTAGT. The trim removed 8 bases at V and 5 bases at J, leaving 6 bases unmatched. This CDR3 is built from 13 residues. These data originate in a study of T cell responses to AZD1222 COVID-19 vaccine. Study-level points and caveats: The donor group comprised mostly white British people and more females; the analysis possibly underestimated clonal diversity. Close to half of spike-specific TCRs reportedly recognize unmutated variant regions.

Method: immunoSEQ multiplex PCR; TCRdb's copy keeps in-frame clones and lacks some. The repertoire holds some 200,000 clones, with less than 95% as singletons. The sample here was peripheral blood, taken 28 days after the second dose of the MenACWY control vaccine. The clonotype comes from an adult who received the MenACWY meningococcal vaccine as a control. V gene TRBV6-4 combines with J gene TRBJ2-1; 7 bases map to TRBD1. This CDR3 reads CASAGTDNNEQFF. The CDR3 DNA reads TGTGCCAGCGCCGGGACAGACAACAATGAGCAGTTCTTC.